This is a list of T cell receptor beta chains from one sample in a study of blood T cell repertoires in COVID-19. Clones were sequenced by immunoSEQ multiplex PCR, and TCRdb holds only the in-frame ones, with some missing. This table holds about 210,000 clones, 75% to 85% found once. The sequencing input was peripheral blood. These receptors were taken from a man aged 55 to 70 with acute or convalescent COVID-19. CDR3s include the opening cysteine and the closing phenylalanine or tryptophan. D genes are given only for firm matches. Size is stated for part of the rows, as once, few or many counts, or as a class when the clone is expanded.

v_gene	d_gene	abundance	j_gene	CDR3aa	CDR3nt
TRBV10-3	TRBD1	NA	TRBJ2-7	CAISDPRTGGDLVSYEQYF	TGTGCCATCAGTGACCCCAGGACAGGGGGCGATCTCGTCTCCTACGAGCAGTACTTC
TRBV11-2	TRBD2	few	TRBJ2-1	CASSLGAAGVLDTEQFF	TGTGCCAGCAGCTTGGGAGCGGCGGGGGTCTTGGATACTGAGCAGTTCTTC
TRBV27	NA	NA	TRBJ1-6	CASTSGFYNSPLHF	TGTGCCAGCACTTCCGGGTTCTATAATTCACCCCTCCACTTT
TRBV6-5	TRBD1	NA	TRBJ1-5	CASSSGQGGQPQHF	TGTGCCAGCAGTTCCGGACAGGGCGGACAGCCCCAGCATTTT
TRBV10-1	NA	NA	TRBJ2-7	CASSAGTPYEQYF	TGCGCCAGCAGTGCTGGGACACCCTACGAGCAGTACTTC
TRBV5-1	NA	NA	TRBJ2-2	CASSRLTQPARELFF	TGCGCCAGCAGCCGGTTGACTCAGCCGGCCCGCGAGCTGTTTTTT
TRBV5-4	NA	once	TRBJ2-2	CASSLHEGSGELFF	TGTGCCAGCAGCTTGCACGAGGGATCCGGGGAGCTGTTTTTT
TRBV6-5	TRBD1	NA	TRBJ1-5	CASGLGQAPQHF	TGTGCCAGCGGCTTGGGACAGGCCCCCCAGCATTTT
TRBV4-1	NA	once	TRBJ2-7	CASSQAHGRGSYEQYF	TGCGCCAGCAGCCAAGCCCATGGGCGGGGCTCCTACGAGCAGTACTTC
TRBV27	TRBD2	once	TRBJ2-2	CASSRSGGGGTGELFF	TGTGCCAGCAGCCGTAGCGGGGGGGGAGGCACCGGGGAGCTGTTTTTT
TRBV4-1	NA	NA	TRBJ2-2	CASRQRNTGELFF	TGCGCCAGCAGACAGAGGAACACCGGGGAGCTGTTTTTT
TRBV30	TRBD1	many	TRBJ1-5	CAWSNYRGRNQPQHF	TGTGCCTGGAGTAACTACAGGGGGCGAAATCAGCCCCAGCATTTT
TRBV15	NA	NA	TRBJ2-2	CATSRGGNTGELFF	TGTGCCACCAGCAGGGGGGGGAACACCGGGGAGCTGTTTTTT
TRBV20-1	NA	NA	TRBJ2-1	CSASVALASYNEQFF	TGCAGTGCTAGTGTAGCGCTAGCCTCCTACAATGAGCAGTTCTTC